Each of the 23 T cell receptor beta chains below was sequenced from the same sample in a study of cytomegalovirus exposure and HLA in healthy donors. A multiplex PCR was run with 60 Vbeta primers and 13 Jbeta primers. Libraries were prepared by immunoSEQ multiplex PCR; TCRdb keeps only in-frame clonotypes and omits some of them. The sample records 98,000 or so clones, over 9% being singletons. The sample consisted of PBMCs. These receptors were obtained from a man between 35 and 55 years old in good health and CMV-seropositive.

In this sample, this clone turned up a few times. V gene TRBV27 combines with J gene TRBJ2-3; 13 bases are shared with TRBD2. J lost 3 bases, V lost 5 bases, and 20 bases had no gene match. This CDR3 has 21 amino acids. Germline V lookup: CDR1 MNHEY, CDR2 SMNVEV (reference sequence). This chain's CDR3 is CASSLRLTSGRGKGETDTQYF. CDR3 sequence (DNA): TGTGCCAGCAGTCTTAGACTCACTAGCGGGAGGGGGAAGGGGGAGACAGATACGCAGTATTTT.

The chain couples TRBV27 to TRBJ2-7; 10 nucleotides align to TRBD2. The germline V gene encodes CDR1 MNHEY and CDR2 SMNVEV (reference sequence). CDR3 length equals 15 residues. V lost 9 bases, J lost 3 bases, and 11 bases stayed unmatched. The CDR3 DNA reads as TGTGCCAGACATACTAGCGGGAAGACGGACTACGAGCAGTACTTC. Its protein is CARHTSGKTDYEQYF.

The genes are TRBV2 and TRBJ2-2; D might be TRBD2 (5 bases). V was shortened by 4 bases and J by 6 bases, with 18 bases between the two germline ends. The V gene's germline CDR1 is SNHLY and CDR2 FYNNEI. CDR3 length equals 16 residues. Here the CDR3 DNA reads TGTGCCAGCAGTGTTTCGGGAACCCAGTACGCCGGGGAGCTGTTTTTT. Amino acids: CASSVSGTQYAGELFF. The variable domain in full, with the rest retrieved from reference TRBV2 and TRBJ2-2, is EPEVTQTPSHQVTQMGQEVILRCVPISNHLYFYWYRQILGQKVEFLVSFYNNEISEKSEIFDDQFSVERPDGSNFTLKIRSTKLEDSAMYFCASSVSGTQYAGELFFGEGSRLTVL.

The chain carries TRBV28 and TRBJ1-1, with a tentative D call TRBD1 (6 bases). The V and J ends lost 1 base and 5 bases respectively, with 14 bases between them. Germline CDR1 reads MDHEN; CDR2 reads SYDVKM. The CDR3 is made up of 15 amino acids. The CDR3 DNA reads as TGTGCCAGCAGTTTATTAGGTCAGGGGAATACTGAAGCTTTCTTT. This translates into CASSLLGQGNTEAFF.

The J gene is TRBJ1-1, the V gene TRBV29-1; D perhaps matches TRBD1 (5 bases). CDR3 length: 13 residues. Germline CDR1 is SQVTM and CDR2 is ANQGSEA. The ends were cut back, 6 bases at V and 1 base at J, with 12 bases in the middle. The CDR3 sequence: CSVYDSRNTEAFF. CDR3 sequence (DNA): TGCAGCGTGTACGACAGCAGGAACACTGAAGCTTTCTTT.

The V gene is TRBV14, the J gene TRBJ2-5; the D gene is possibly TRBD2 (5 bases). The CDR3 is 13 amino acids. Germline assignment: CDR1 SGHDN and CDR2 FVKESK. The V gene lost 2 bases and the J gene lost 7 bases, with 11 bases spanning the gap. The CDR3 DNA sequence: TGTGCCAGCAGCCAATACCAGGCGGGGACCCAGTACTTC. Protein product: CASSQYQAGTQYF. Full variable domain (rest looked up from reference TRBV14 and TRBJ2-5): EAGVTQFPSHSVIEKGQTVTLRCDPISGHDNLYWYRRVMGKEIKFLLHFVKESKQDESGMPNNRFLAERTGGTYSTLKVQPAELEDSGVYFCASSQYQAGTQYFGPGTRLLVL.

There are a few counts of this clone. The chain links TRBV25-1 to TRBJ2-2; 8 bases are a match to TRBD2. The V segment lost 6 bases and the J segment 0 bases; nucleotides outside the gene matches: 3. The CDR3 spans 15 residues. CDR1 and CDR2 from the germline V gene are MGHDK and SYGVNS. CDR3 in amino acids: CASRSSGTNTGELFF. In nucleotides, the CDR3 is TGTGCCAGCAGAAGTAGCGGGACGAACACCGGGGAGCTGTTTTTT.

This clone has only a few counts. The V gene is TRBV6-1, the J gene TRBJ2-5, with TRBD1 matching 8 bases. The V gene's germline CDR1 is MNHNS and CDR2 SASEGT. The V gene end was trimmed by 1 base and the J gene end by 5 bases; junction bases not matched to a gene: 3. The CDR3 sequence is 14 residues long. CDR3 sequence (DNA): TGTGCCAGCAGTGAAGGCAGGGGGCTCGAGACCCAGTACTTC. It encodes CASSEGRGLETQYF.

This clone was recorded a few times. The chain couples TRBV6-1 to TRBJ1-5; 7 positions agree with TRBD1. This CDR3 comprises 14 residues. Per germline, CDR1 MNHNS and CDR2 SASEGT. V shed 6 bases and J 0 bases; nucleotides not matched to a gene: 2. CDR3 nucleotide sequence: TGTGCCAGCAGGAGACAGGGTAGCAATCAGCCCCAGCATTTT. Amino acid sequence: CASRRQGSNQPQHF.

V gene TRBV4-2 combines with J gene TRBJ2-1, with unresolved D. This CDR3 spans 15 amino acids. Germline V lookup: CDR1 LGHNA, CDR2 YNFKEQ. Trimming pared 0 bases from V and 8 bases from J, leaving 14 bases between. The CDR3 spells CASSQDRGSFDEQFF. The CDR3 DNA is TGTGCCAGCAGCCAAGATAGAGGTAGTTTCGATGAGCAGTTCTTC.

This clone was seen a few times. This chain uses TRBV6-5 with TRBJ1-2; TRBD1 might be the D (6 bases). CDR1 is MNHEY, CDR2 SVGAGI, per germline. This CDR3 is built from 11 residues. V was shortened by 6 bases and J by 8 bases, with 10 bases between the two germline ends. CDR3 bases: TGTGCCAGCAGGGCGACAGGAGGCTACACCTTC. It is translated as CASRATGGYTF.

DNA for the CDR3: TGTGCCAGCAGTTACGTTTACAGCTCAGCTTTCTTT. Protein product: CASSYVYSSAFF. The chain carries TRBV6-6 and TRBJ1-1; D is unclear. The CDR3 runs to 12 residues. CDR1 MNHNY and CDR2 SVGAGI come from the germline V gene (reference sequence). Trimming removed 2 bases at V and 10 bases at J, with 11 bases between.

This rearrangement joins TRBV19 to TRBJ1-4; D not resolved. The V and J ends lost 1 base and 3 bases respectively, with 12 bases between them. CDR3 length: 16 residues. Germline V gene sequence: CDR1 LNHDA, CDR2 SQIVND (reference sequence). This CDR3 reads CASSIAVRAANEKLFF. The DNA for the CDR3 is TGTGCCAGTAGTATAGCCGTGAGAGCGGCTAATGAAAAACTGTTTTTT.

This clone turned up a few times. The rearrangement uses TRBV6-4 and TRBJ2-1; 8 positions agree with TRBD2. This CDR3 region has 15 residues. CDR1 and CDR2 from the germline V gene are MRHNA and SNTAGT. V lost 2 bases and J lost 7; bases outside the gene matches: 7. DNA of the CDR3: TGTGCCAGCAGTGACCGGGCGGGAGGAACTAATGAGCAGTTCTTC. Translation gives CASSDRAGGTNEQFF.

The gene calls are TRBV19 and TRBJ2-2; D not resolved. V lost 3 bases, J lost 1 base, and 6 bases lay in between. Per the germline V gene, CDR1 is LNHDA and CDR2 is SQIVND (reference sequence). This CDR3 region has 14 residues. CDR3 coding DNA: TGTGCCAGTAGTATCCAACAGAACACCGGGGAGCTGTTTTTT. Amino acids: CASSIQQNTGELFF.

There are a few counts of this clone. The chain recombines TRBV2 with TRBJ1-5; D possibly corresponds to TRBD1 (6 bases). Deletions cut 5 bases from V and 6 bases from J, with 17 bases between. The CDR3 covers 15 residues. Germline CDR1 and CDR2: SNHLY and FYNNEI. The chain's CDR3 is CASSQGTITGQPQHF. The CDR3 DNA follows: TGTGCCAGCAGTCAGGGGACTATCACAGGTCAGCCCCAGCATTTT.

The rearrangement joins TRBV7-6 to TRBJ2-7, with D maybe TRBD2 (6 bases). Trimming removed 2 bases from V and 0 bases from J, with 20 bases in between. The CDR3 runs 18 residues. Germline loops: CDR1 SGHVS, CDR2 FNYEAQ. The CDR3 DNA sequence: TGTGCCAGCAGCTTACGGGGGACGAGAGGGAAAAGCTCCTACGAGCAGTACTTC. Its protein is CASSLRGTRGKSSYEQYF.

V gene TRBV9 combines with J gene TRBJ1-2; 9 nucleotides line up with TRBD1. This CDR3 has 17 residues. V lost 0 bases, J lost 7 bases, and 13 bases stayed unmatched. CDR1 is SGDLS, CDR2 YYNGEE, per germline. In DNA form, the CDR3 reads TGTGCCAGCAGCGTAGAAGCGACAGGGGGATTTATCTCTGGCTACACCTTC. This translates into CASSVEATGGFISGYTF.

This clone was seen more than once but under ten times. The chain links TRBV4-2 to TRBJ2-1; TRBD2 agrees at 11 bases. The length of the CDR3 is 17 residues. Looked up from germline, CDR1 is LGHNA and CDR2 is YNFKEQ. After removal of 0 bases from V and 6 bases from J, the junction contained 7 bases not matched to a gene. The CDR3 DNA is TGTGCCAGCAGCCAAGATCTCCAGACTAGCGGGACCAATGAGCAGTTCTTC. This encodes CASSQDLQTSGTNEQFF.

CDR3 loop: CAISDGQGGYEQYF. CDR3 DNA: TGTGCCATCAGTGACGGACAGGGGGGATACGAGCAGTACTTC. The genes are TRBV10-3 and TRBJ2-7; TRBD1 matches at 10 bases. V shed 3 bases, J shed 4 bases, and the junction held 3 bases outside the gene matches. CDR1 and CDR2 from the germline V gene are ENHRY and SYGVKD. This CDR3 is 14 amino acids long.

This clone was seen only a few times. This chain uses TRBV5-1 with TRBJ2-5; 7 nucleotides line up with TRBD1. Germline loops: CDR1 SGHRS, CDR2 YFSETQ. The CDR3 loop spans 15 amino acids. V shed 1 base and J 2 bases; nucleotides not matched to a gene: 5. The CDR3 reads CASSLLGDRQETQYF. CDR3 nucleotide sequence: TGCGCCAGCAGCTTGTTAGGGGACAGACAAGAGACCCAGTACTTC.

This clone was observed a handful of times. The CDR3 loop reads CASSLEARLGTQYF. The CDR3 nucleotides read TGTGCCAGCAGTTTAGAGGCACGGCTGGGGACCCAGTACTTC. This chain joins TRBV27 and TRBJ2-5; D call uncertain. CDR3 length equals 14 residues. The ends were cut back, 2 bases at V and 7 bases at J, with 14 bases in the middle. CDR1 and CDR2 (germline): MNHEY, SMNVEV (reference sequence).

The table lists this clone with a few counts. The V and J genes are TRBV14 and TRBJ2-2; possibly TRBD2 for D (5 bases). Trimming took 4 bases from V and 4 from J, leaving 13 bases between them. CDR1 is SGHDN, CDR2 FVKESK, per germline. The CDR3 has 15 amino acids. In DNA, the CDR3 is TGTGCCAGCAGCCGAGTCAGAGGGTCCACCGGGGAGCTGTTTTTT. Residues: CASSRVRGSTGELFF.